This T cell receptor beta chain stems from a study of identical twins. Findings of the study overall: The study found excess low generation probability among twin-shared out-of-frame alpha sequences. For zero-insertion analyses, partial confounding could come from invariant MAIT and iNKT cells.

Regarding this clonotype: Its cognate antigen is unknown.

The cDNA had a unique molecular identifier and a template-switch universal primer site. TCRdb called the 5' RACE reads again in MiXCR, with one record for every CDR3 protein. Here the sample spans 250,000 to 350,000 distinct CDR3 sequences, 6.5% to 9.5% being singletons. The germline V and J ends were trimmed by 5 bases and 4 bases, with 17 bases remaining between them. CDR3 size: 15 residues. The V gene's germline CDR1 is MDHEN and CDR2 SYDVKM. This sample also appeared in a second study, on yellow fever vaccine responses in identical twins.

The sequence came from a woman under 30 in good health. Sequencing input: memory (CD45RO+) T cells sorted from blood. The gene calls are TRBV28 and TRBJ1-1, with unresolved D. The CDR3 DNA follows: TGTGCCAGCAGTCCCGGGTCTGGAGGTAGCACTGAAGCTTTCTTT. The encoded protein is CASSPGSGGSTEAFF. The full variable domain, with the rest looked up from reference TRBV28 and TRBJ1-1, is DVKVTQSSRYLVKRTGEKVFLECVQDMDHENMFWYRQDPGLGLRLIYFSYDVKMKEKGDIPEGYSVSREKKERFSLILESASTNQTSMYLCASSPGSGGSTEAFFGQGTRLTVV.